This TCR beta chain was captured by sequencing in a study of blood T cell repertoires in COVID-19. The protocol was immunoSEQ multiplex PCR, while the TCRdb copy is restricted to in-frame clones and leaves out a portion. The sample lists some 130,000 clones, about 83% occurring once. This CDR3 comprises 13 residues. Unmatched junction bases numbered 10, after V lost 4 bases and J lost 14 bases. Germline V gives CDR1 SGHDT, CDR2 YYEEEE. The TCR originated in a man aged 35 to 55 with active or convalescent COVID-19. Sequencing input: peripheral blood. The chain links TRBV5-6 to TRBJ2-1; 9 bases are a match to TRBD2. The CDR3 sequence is CASSTTASSGKFF. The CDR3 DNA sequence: TGTGCCAGCAGCACCACGGCGTCTAGCGGGAAGTTCTTC.